The T cell receptor (beta chain) described here comes from a study of cytomegalovirus exposure and HLA in healthy donors. Findings and caveats of the study: Reports described diagnosis of cytomegalovirus status by the classifier as highly specific and sensitive.

To note about this clone: As yet, its antigen is unknown.

Using immunoSEQ multiplex PCR, the repertoire was profiled, and TCRdb retains in-frame clones only, with some absent. The table shows about 280,000 clones, with around 87% occurring only once. The CDR3 is 16 amino acids. CDR1 is SGDLS, CDR2 YYNGEE, per germline. The junction had 9 bases not matched to a gene; V was cut back by 3 bases and J by 3 bases. This clonotype originated in a woman aged 18 to 35 in good health and CMV-seronegative. Source material: PBMCs. This chain uses TRBV9 with TRBJ2-1, with TRBD2 identical over 7 bases. Here the CDR3 DNA reads TGTGCCAGCAGCGGAGGAAAGCGGGAAAACTACAATGAGCAGTTCTTC. Residues: CASSGGKRENYNEQFF.